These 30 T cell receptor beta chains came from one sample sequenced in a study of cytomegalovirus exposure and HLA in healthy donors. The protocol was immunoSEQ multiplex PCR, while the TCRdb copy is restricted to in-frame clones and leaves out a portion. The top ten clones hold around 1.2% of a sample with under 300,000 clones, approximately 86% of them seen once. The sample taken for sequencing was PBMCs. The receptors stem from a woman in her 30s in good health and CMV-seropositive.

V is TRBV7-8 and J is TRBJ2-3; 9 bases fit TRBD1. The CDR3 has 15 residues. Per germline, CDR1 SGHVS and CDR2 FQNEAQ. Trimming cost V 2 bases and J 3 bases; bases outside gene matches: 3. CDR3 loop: CASSLIQGATDTQYF. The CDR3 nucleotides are TGTGCCAGCAGCTTAATACAGGGGGCAACAGATACGCAGTATTTT.

CDR3 loop: CASSGGTAYEQYF. DNA for the CDR3: TGTGCCAGCAGCGGGGGGACAGCCTACGAGCAGTACTTC. The chain carries TRBV9 and TRBJ2-7; 7 bases are shared with TRBD1. Germline loops: CDR1 SGDLS, CDR2 YYNGEE. The CDR3 extends over 13 amino acids. Unmatched junction bases numbered 2, after V lost 3 bases and J lost 2 bases.

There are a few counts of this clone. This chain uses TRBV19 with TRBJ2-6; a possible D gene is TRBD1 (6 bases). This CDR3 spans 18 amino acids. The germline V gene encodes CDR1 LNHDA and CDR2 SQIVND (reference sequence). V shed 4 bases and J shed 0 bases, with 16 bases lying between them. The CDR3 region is CASSTPDDRISGANVLTF. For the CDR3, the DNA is TGTGCCAGTAGTACCCCAGATGACAGGATCTCTGGGGCCAACGTCCTGACTTTC. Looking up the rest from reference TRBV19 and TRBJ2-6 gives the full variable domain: DGGITQSPKYLFRKEGQNVTLSCEQNLNHDAMYWYRQDPGQGLRLIYYSQIVNDFQKGDIAEGYSVSREKKESFPLTVTSAQKNPTAFYLCASSTPDDRISGANVLTFGAGSRLTVL.

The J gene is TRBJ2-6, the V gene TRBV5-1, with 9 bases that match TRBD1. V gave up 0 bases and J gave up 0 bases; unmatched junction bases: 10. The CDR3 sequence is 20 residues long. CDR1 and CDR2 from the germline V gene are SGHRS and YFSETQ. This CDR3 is CASSLDHRGPFRSGANVLTF. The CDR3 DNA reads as TGCGCCAGCAGCTTGGACCACAGGGGGCCATTTCGCTCTGGGGCCAACGTCCTGACTTTC.

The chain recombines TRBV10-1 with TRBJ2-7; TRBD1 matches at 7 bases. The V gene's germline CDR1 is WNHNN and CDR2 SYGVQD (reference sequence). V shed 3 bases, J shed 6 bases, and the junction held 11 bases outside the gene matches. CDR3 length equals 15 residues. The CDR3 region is CASSDAGATGREQYF. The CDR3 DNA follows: TGCGCCAGCAGTGACGCCGGGGCGACAGGGCGCGAGCAGTACTTC.

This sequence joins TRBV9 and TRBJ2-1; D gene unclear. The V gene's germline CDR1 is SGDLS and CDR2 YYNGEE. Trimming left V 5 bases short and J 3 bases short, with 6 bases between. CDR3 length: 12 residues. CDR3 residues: CASRNIYNEQFF. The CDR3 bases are TGTGCCAGCAGAAACATCTACAATGAGCAGTTCTTC.

The CDR3, as DNA: TGTGCCAGCAGTTCTCGCCGGGAGGGAGAGACCCAGTACTTC. Residues: CASSSRREGETQYF. V usage is TRBV7-2 and J usage is TRBJ2-5; TRBD2 matches 8 bases. Germline trimming cut 6 bases from V and 4 bases from J; bases unmatched to any gene: 7. Germline CDR1 SGHTA, CDR2 FQGNSA. This CDR3 is 14 amino acids long.

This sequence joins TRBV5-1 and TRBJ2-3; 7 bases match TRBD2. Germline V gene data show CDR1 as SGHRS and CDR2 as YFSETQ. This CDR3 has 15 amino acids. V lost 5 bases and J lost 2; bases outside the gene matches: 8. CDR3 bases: TGCGCCAGCAGTGGGGGTGCGGGAGCCACAGATACGCAGTATTTT. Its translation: CASSGGAGATDTQYF.

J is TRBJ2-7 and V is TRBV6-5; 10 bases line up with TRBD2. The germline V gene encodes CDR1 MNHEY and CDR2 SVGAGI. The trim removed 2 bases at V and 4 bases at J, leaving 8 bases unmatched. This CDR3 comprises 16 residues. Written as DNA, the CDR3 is TGTGCCAGCAGTTACCATAGCGGGAGGAACACATACGAGCAGTACTTC. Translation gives CASSYHSGRNTYEQYF.

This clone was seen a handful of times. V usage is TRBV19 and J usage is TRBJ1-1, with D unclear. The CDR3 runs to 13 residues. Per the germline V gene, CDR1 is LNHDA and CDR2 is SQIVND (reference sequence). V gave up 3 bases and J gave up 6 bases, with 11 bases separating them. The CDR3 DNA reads TGTGCCAGTAGTATCTGGGAGCCCCCTGAAGCTTTCTTT. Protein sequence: CASSIWEPPEAFF.

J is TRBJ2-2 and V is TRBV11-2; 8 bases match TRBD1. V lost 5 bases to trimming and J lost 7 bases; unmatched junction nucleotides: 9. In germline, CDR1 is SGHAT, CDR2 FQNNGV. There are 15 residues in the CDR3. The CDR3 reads CASSHRGQENGELFF. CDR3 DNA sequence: TGTGCCAGCAGCCACAGGGGACAGGAAAACGGGGAGCTGTTTTTT.

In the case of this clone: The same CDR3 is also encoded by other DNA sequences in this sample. CDR3 loop: CASSLLAGTDTQYF. The CDR3 DNA reads as TGCGCCAGCAGCTTACTAGCGGGGACAGATACGCAGTATTTT. V and J are TRBV5-1 and TRBJ2-3; 10 bases agree with TRBD2. This CDR3 has 14 amino acids. Germline values: CDR1 SGHRS, CDR2 YFSETQ. J lost 3 bases, V lost 2 bases, and 0 bases had no gene match.

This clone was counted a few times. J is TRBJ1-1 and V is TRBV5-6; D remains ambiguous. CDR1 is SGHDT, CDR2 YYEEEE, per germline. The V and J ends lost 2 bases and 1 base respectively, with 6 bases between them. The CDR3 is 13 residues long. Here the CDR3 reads CASSFGGNTEAFF. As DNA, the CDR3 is TGTGCCAGCAGCTTCGGAGGGAACACTGAAGCTTTCTTT.

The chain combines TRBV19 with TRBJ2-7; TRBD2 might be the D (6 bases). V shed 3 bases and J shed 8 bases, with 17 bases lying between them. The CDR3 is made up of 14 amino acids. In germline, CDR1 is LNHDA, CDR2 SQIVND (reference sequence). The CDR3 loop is CASSMNRGTDKQYF. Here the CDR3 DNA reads TGTGCCAGTAGTATGAACAGAGGGACTGACAAGCAGTACTTC.

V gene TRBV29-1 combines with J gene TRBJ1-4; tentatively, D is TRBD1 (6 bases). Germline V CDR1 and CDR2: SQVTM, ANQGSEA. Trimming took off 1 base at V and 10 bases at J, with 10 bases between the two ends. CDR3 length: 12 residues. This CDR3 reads CSVEVLGGKLFF. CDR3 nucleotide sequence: TGCAGCGTTGAAGTTCTAGGGGGAAAACTGTTTTTT.

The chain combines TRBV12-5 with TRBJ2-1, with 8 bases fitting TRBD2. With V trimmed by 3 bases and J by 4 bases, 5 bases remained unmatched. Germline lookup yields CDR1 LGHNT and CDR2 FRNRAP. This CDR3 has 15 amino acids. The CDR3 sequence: CASGFAIAGYNEQFF. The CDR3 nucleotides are TGTGCTAGTGGTTTCGCGATAGCGGGATACAATGAGCAGTTCTTC.

CDR3 residues: CASSGTGTGNNEQFF. The DNA for the CDR3 is TGTGCCAGCAGTGGGACCGGGACAGGGAACAATGAGCAGTTCTTC. The chain uses TRBV28 and TRBJ2-1; TRBD1 agrees at 9 bases. Germline CDR1 MDHEN, CDR2 SYDVKM. The J segment lost 5 bases and the V segment lost 5 bases, leaving 7 bases of the junction unmatched. The CDR3 has 15 residues.

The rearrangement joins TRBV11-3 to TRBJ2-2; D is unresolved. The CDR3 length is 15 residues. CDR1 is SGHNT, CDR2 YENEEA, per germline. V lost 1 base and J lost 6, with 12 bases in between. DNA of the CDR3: TGTGCCAGCAGCTTAGGAGACTTTGTATCCGGGGAGCTGTTTTTT. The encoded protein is CASSLGDFVSGELFF.

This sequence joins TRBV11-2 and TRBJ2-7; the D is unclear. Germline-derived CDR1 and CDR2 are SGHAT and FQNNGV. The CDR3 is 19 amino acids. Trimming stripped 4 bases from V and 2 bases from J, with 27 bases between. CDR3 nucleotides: TGTGCCAGCAGCTCCTGGCCGTATTCGATAGGCGGCCCGACCTACGAGCAGTACTTC. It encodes CASSSWPYSIGGPTYEQYF.

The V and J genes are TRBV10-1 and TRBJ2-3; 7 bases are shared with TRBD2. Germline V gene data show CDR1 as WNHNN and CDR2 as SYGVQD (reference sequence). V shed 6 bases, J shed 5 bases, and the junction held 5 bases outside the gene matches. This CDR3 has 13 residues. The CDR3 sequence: CASSPRGRDTQYF. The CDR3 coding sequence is TGCGCCAGCAGCCCGCGGGGGAGAGATACGCAGTATTTT.

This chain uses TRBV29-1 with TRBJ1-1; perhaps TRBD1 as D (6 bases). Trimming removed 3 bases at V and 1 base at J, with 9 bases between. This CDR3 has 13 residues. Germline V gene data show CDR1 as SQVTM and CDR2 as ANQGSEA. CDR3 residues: CSVERTANTEAFF. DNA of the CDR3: TGCAGCGTTGAGCGGACAGCGAACACTGAAGCTTTCTTT.

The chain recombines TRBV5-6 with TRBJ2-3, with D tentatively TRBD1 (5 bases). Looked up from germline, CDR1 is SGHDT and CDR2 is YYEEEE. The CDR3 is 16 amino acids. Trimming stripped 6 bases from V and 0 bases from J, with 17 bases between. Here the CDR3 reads CASNQEGVLSTDTQYF. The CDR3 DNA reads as TGTGCCAGCAACCAAGAAGGGGTTCTTAGCACAGATACGCAGTATTTT.

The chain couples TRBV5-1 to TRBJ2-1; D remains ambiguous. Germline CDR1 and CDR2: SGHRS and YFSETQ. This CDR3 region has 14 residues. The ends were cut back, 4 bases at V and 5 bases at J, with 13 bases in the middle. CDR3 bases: TGCGCCAGCAGCCCGTCTGGGCCTCACAATGAGCAGTTCTTC. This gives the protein CASSPSGPHNEQFF.

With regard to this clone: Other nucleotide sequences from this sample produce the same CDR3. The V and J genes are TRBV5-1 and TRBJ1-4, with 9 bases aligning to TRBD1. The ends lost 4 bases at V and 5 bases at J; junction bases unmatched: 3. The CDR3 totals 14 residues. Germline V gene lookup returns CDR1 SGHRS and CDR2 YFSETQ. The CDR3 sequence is CASSPGTGNEKLFF. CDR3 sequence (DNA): TGCGCCAGCAGCCCTGGGACAGGGAATGAAAAACTGTTTTTT.

CDR3 DNA sequence: TGTGCCAGCAGTTTAGCTAGCGGGAGTATCAATGAGCAGTTCTTC. Amino acids: CASSLASGSINEQFF. The chain carries TRBV2 and TRBJ2-1; 10 bases fit TRBD2. Germline lookup yields CDR1 SNHLY and CDR2 FYNNEI. J gave up 6 bases and V 5 bases, and 7 bases lay outside the gene matches. The CDR3 has 15 amino acids.

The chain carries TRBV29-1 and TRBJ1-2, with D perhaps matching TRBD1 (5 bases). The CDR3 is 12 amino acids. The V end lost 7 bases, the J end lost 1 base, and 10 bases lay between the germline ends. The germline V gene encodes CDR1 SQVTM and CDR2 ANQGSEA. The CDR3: CSGVTVNYGYTF. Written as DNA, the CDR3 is TGCAGCGGTGTGACAGTTAACTATGGCTACACCTTC.

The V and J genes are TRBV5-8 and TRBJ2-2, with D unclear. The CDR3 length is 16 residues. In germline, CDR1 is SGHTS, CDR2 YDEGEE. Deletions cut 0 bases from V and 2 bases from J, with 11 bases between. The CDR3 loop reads CASSLDPTPNTGELFF. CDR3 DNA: TGTGCCAGCAGCTTGGACCCGACACCAAACACCGGGGAGCTGTTTTTT.

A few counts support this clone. The CDR3: CASSTRFEAGRNYEQYF. Written as DNA, the CDR3 is TGTGCCAGCAGTACCCGTTTCGAAGCGGGCCGAAACTACGAGCAGTACTTC. This chain uses TRBV27 with TRBJ2-7; perhaps TRBD2 as D (6 bases). Germline V gives CDR1 MNHEY, CDR2 SMNVEV (reference sequence). Trimming pared 5 bases from V and 3 bases from J, leaving 23 bases between. The CDR3 is 17 amino acids.

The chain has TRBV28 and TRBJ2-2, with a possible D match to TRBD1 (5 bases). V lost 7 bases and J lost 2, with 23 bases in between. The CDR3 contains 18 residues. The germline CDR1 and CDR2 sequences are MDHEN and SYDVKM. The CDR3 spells CASTLYGLTDLNTGELFF. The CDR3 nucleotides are TGTGCCAGCACCCTCTACGGGTTGACAGATCTTAACACCGGGGAGCTGTTTTTT.

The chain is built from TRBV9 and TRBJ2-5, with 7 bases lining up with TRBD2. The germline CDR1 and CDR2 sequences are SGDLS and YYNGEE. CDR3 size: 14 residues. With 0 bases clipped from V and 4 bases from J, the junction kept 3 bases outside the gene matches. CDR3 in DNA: TGTGCCAGCAGCGTAGACAGCGGGACAGAGACCCAGTACTTC. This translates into CASSVDSGTETQYF.